The 2 T cell receptor beta chains in this list originate from one sample, sequenced in a study of OX40 agonist ivuxolimab in advanced cancers. TCRdb keeps only in-frame clones here, not all; method: immunoSEQ multiplex PCR. This repertoire shows roughly 58,000 clones, roughly nine tenths found once; its top ten account for 0.76%. Sequencing used CD4+ or CD8+ T cells sorted from blood, obtained in a trial of the OX40 agonist ivuxolimab. The receptor source for this set is an adult with an advanced solid tumor such as melanoma, head and neck, liver or kidney cancer.

The chain has TRBV10-3 and TRBJ1-5; TRBD1 matches 9 bases. The germline V gene has CDR1 ENHRY and CDR2 SYGVKD. The CDR3 sequence is 16 residues long. The V gene end was trimmed by 3 bases and the J gene end by 6 bases; junction bases not matched to a gene: 9. The DNA of the CDR3 is TGTGCCATCAGTGACCCCTCGGGACAGGGTTTTCAGCCCCAGCATTTT. Encoded protein: CAISDPSGQGFQPQHF.

The CDR3 loop is CASARWGNSGNTIYF. CDR3 bases: TGTGCCAGCGCAAGGTGGGGGAACTCTGGAAACACCATATATTTT. The chain employs TRBV7-9 and TRBJ1-3, with D perhaps TRBD1 (5 bases). The CDR3 is made up of 15 amino acids. The V gene's germline CDR1 is SEHNR and CDR2 FQNEAQ (reference sequence). The V gene lost 8 bases and the J gene lost 0 bases, with 14 bases spanning the gap.